The rows below give T cell receptor beta chains drawn from one sample of a study of CD8 T cells in Susac syndrome. One entry per CDR3 protein, called by TCRdb with MiXCR from the immunoSEQ multiplex PCR reads. The sample includes 150,000 to 200,000 distinct CDR3 sequences, 90% to 95% of them seen just once. The material sequenced was CD4+ T cells from PBMCs. The receptors stem from a human donor in good health. CDR3s include the opening cysteine and the closing phenylalanine or tryptophan. Fields, in order: D gene, J gene, V gene, clone size, CDR3 protein, CDR3 DNA. A D gene is named only where the DNA matches it firmly. Rows may omit the clone size; those that give it use once, few, many or a size class.

NA TRBJ2-1 TRBV5-1 few CASSFPNRPYNEQFF TGCGCCAGCAGTTTCCCTAACAGGCCCTACAATGAGCAGTTCTTC
NA TRBJ2-7 TRBV7-2 NA CASSLLITGNEQYF TGTGCCAGCAGCTTATTAATCACAGGGAACGAGCAGTACTTC
NA TRBJ1-1 TRBV3-1 NA CASSQAERTTEAFF TGTGCCAGCAGCCAAGCGGAGAGAACCACTGAAGCTTTCTTT
NA TRBJ2-3 TRBV5-4 NA CASRDRRLDTQYF TGTGCCAGCAGGGATAGGCGTTTGGATACGCAGTATTTT
TRBD2 TRBJ2-7 TRBV19 once CASSIAGGGLPYEQYF TGTGCCAGTAGTATCGCCGGGGGAGGGCTACCCTACGAGCAGTACTTC
NA TRBJ1-4 TRBV13 NA CASSPNHRVGTNEKLFF TGTGCCAGCAGCCCCAATCACAGGGTGGGAACTAATGAAAAACTGTTTTTT
NA TRBJ2-7 TRBV5-1 once CASRSNTYEQYF TGCGCCAGCCGTTCCAATACCTACGAGCAGTACTTC
NA TRBJ1-1 TRBV12-3/TRBV12-4 NA CASSQTGPNTEAFF TGTGCCAGCAGCCAGACAGGACCTAACACTGAAGCCTTCTTT
NA TRBJ2-2 TRBV5-1 NA CASSLADTYPTGELFF TGCGCCAGCAGCTTGGCCGATACCTATCCTACCGGGGAGCTGTTTTTT
NA TRBJ1-5 TRBV2 NA CASSAAGAGDNQPQHF TGTGCCAGCAGTGCTGCTGGCGCGGGGGACAATCAGCCCCAGCATTTT
NA TRBJ2-1 TRBV6-2/TRBV6-3 NA CASSNQGKDNEQFF TGTGCCAGCAGTAACCAGGGAAAGGATAATGAGCAGTTCTTC